The sequence of this TCR beta chain was determined in a study of identifying expanded T cells in peripheral blood. Libraries were prepared by immunoSEQ multiplex PCR; TCRdb keeps only in-frame clonotypes and omits some of them. Here the sample spans around 120,000 clones, around 88% being singletons. General study findings and limits: Across healthy donors, higher total template counts meant significantly greater roughly 2-week count variance.

To note about this clone: Its cognate antigen is unknown.

Germline V gene data show CDR1 as SGHDT and CDR2 as YYEEEE. The CDR3 has 15 amino acids. V lost 1 base and J lost 4, with 14 bases in between. No infections or other immune events were documented during collection. This sequence originates from a person aged 18 to 69 in good health. V gene TRBV5-6 combines with J gene TRBJ1-2; no firm D call. Sequenced input: blood. The CDR3 sequence: CASSLWAGTTYGYTF. The CDR3, as DNA: TGTGCCAGCAGCTTGTGGGCAGGAACTACCTATGGCTACACCTTC.